Each of the 14 T cell receptor beta chains below was sequenced from the same sample in a study of blood T cell repertoires in COVID-19. The repertoire was sequenced with immunoSEQ multiplex PCR; TCRdb's copy has only in-frame clones and lacks some. The sample lists hundreds of thousands of clones; approximately 87% were seen once. Specimen: PBMCs or T cells enriched from blood (not recorded which). These receptor sequences come from a woman aged 45 to 65 in a cohort exposed to, infected with or recovered from COVID-19 (not recorded which).

This CDR3 is CASIHGTLDTEAFF. The CDR3 region has the DNA TGTGCCAGCATTCACGGGACACTGGACACTGAAGCTTTCTTT. V is TRBV28 and J is TRBJ1-1; a possible D gene is TRBD1 (6 bases). Trimming cost V 7 bases and J 3 bases, with 15 bases left between them. The CDR3 extends over 14 amino acids. Per the germline V gene, CDR1 is MDHEN and CDR2 is SYDVKM.

The DNA for the CDR3 is TGTGCCAGCAGCGTAGGGCAGGTTACCACAGATACGCAGTATTTT. Its translation: CASSVGQVTTDTQYF. This chain uses TRBV9 with TRBJ2-3; D is unclear. The CDR3 consists of 15 residues. Trimming cost V 0 bases and J 2 bases, with 10 bases left between them. CDR1 and CDR2 from the germline V gene are SGDLS and YYNGEE.

The rearrangement links TRBV3-1 (or the pseudogene TRBV3-2) to TRBJ2-1; 8 bases are shared with TRBD2. The germline V gene has CDR1 LGHDT and CDR2 YNNKEL (reference sequence). CDR3 size: 14 residues. Trimming removed 4 bases from V and 4 bases from J; junction bases left unmatched: 3. Here the CDR3 DNA reads TGTGCCAGCAGCCCCCGACTAGCGTACAATGAGCAGTTCTTC. This sequence encodes CASSPRLAYNEQFF.

The rearrangement links TRBV6-5 to TRBJ1-1; 12 bases align to TRBD1. Germline V lookup: CDR1 MNHEY, CDR2 SVGAGI. CDR3 size: 15 residues. The J segment lost 4 bases and the V segment lost 7 bases, leaving 7 bases of the junction unmatched. CDR3 sequence: CASMGQGAGSTEAFF. As DNA, the CDR3 is TGTGCCAGCATGGGACAGGGGGCAGGGAGCACTGAAGCTTTCTTT.

The rearrangement joins TRBV27 to TRBJ2-1; 8 nucleotides line up with TRBD2. This CDR3 has 14 residues. Germline loops: CDR1 MNHEY, CDR2 SMNVEV (reference sequence). J was trimmed by 7 bases and V by 3 bases; bases with no gene match: 5. The CDR3 DNA reads as TGTGCCAGCAGTTTCGGGGGGGTGACGAATGAGCAGTTCTTC. Its translation is CASSFGGVTNEQFF.

The V call is TRBV19, the J call TRBJ1-2; 9 positions agree with TRBD1. The germline gives CDR1 LNHDA, CDR2 SQIVND (reference sequence). This CDR3 is 15 amino acids long. V shed 5 bases and J 5 bases; nucleotides not matched to a gene: 9. CDR3 DNA sequence: TGTGCCAGTAGTTCATCCGGGACAGGGAATTATGGCTACACCTTC. As protein: CASSSSGTGNYGYTF. Drawing the rest from reference TRBV19 and TRBJ1-2, the complete variable domain is DGGITQSPKYLFRKEGQNVTLSCEQNLNHDAMYWYRQDPGQGLRLIYYSQIVNDFQKGDIAEGYSVSREKKESFPLTVTSAQKNPTAFYLCASSSSGTGNYGYTFGSGTRLTVV.

The chain combines TRBV9 with TRBJ1-1, with D unclear. Germline V gene sequence: CDR1 SGDLS, CDR2 YYNGEE. CDR3 length: 13 residues. The V gene lost 0 bases and the J gene lost 8 bases, with 11 bases spanning the gap. This CDR3 is CASSVGSTGEAFF. CDR3 DNA sequence: TGTGCCAGCAGCGTAGGCTCTACGGGGGAAGCTTTCTTT.

There are a few counts of this clone. The chain carries TRBV3-1 (or the pseudogene TRBV3-2) and TRBJ2-7; 8 bases fit TRBD1. The CDR3 has 14 residues. From germline, CDR1 is LGHDT and CDR2 YNNKEL (reference sequence). Losses at the gene ends were 5 bases for V and 9 bases for J; bases not matched to a gene: 12. The CDR3 loop is CASSITDRAVGQYF. The CDR3 nucleotides are TGTGCCAGCAGCATAACGGACAGGGCCGTGGGGCAGTACTTC.

The V and J genes are TRBV7-6 and TRBJ1-3, with a possible D match to TRBD1 (5 bases). The V gene's germline CDR1 is SGHVS and CDR2 FNYEAQ. This CDR3 contains 16 residues. Trimming removed 2 bases from V and 2 bases from J, with 13 bases in between. CDR3 residues: CASSLSVRVPGNTIYF. The DNA for the CDR3 is TGTGCCAGCAGCTTATCGGTCAGGGTGCCTGGAAACACCATATATTTT.

This chain links TRBV19 with TRBJ2-2, with TRBD1 matching over 8 bases. With V trimmed by 7 bases and J by 6 bases, 10 bases remained unmatched. The CDR3 covers 15 residues. Germline CDR1 and CDR2: LNHDA and SQIVND (reference sequence). As DNA, the CDR3 is TGTGCCAGTAAAGGGGCCCAGGGGGCGTCCGGGGAGCTGTTTTTT. This translates into CASKGAQGASGELFF.

This clone was picked up one time. V usage is TRBV6-5 and J usage is TRBJ2-7; D is uncertain. Germline CDR1 reads MNHEY; CDR2 reads SVGAGI. Trimming removed 0 bases from V and 2 bases from J, with 5 bases in between. CDR3 length: 13 amino acids. CDR3 amino acids: CASSYSSAYEQYF. In nucleotides, the CDR3 is TGTGCCAGCAGTTACTCCAGCGCCTACGAGCAGTACTTC.

CDR3 DNA sequence: TGTGCGGGGGGACCTACTTATAATTCACCCCTCCACTTT. Its translation: CAGGPTYNSPLHF. The chain combines TRBV30 with TRBJ1-6; possibly TRBD1 for D (5 bases). The CDR3 extends over 13 amino acids. The germline gives CDR1 GTSNPN, CDR2 SVGIG (reference sequence).

This rearrangement joins TRBV13 to TRBJ2-7, with TRBD1 matching 10 bases. Germline trimming cut 5 bases from V and 4 bases from J; bases unmatched to any gene: 5. Germline CDR1 and CDR2: PRHDT and FYEKMQ (reference sequence). This CDR3 comprises 14 residues. The CDR3 is CASSARDRGYEQYF. As DNA, the CDR3 is TGTGCCAGCAGCGCGCGGGACAGGGGATACGAGCAGTACTTC.

The gene calls are TRBV7-9 and TRBJ2-3, with 8 bases matching TRBD2. The CDR3 has 15 amino acids. Germline lookup yields CDR1 SEHNR and CDR2 FQNEAQ (reference sequence). Germline trimming cut 5 bases from V and 2 bases from J; bases unmatched to any gene: 6. CDR3 DNA sequence: TGTGCCAGCAGCATAACTAGCGGTACCACAGATACGCAGTATTTT. Its translation is CASSITSGTTDTQYF.